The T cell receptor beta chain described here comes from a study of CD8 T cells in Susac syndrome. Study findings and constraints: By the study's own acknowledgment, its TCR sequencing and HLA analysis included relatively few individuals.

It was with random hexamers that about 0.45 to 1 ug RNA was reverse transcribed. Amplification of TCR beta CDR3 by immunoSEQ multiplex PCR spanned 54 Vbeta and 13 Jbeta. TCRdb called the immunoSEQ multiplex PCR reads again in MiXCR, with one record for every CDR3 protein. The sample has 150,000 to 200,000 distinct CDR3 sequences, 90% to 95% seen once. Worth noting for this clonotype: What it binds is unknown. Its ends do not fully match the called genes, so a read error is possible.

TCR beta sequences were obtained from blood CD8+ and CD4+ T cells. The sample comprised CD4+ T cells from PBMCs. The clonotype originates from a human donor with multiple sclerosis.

CDR3 in DNA: TGTGCCAGCAGCTTGGTGGATACGCAGTATTTT. Translation gives CASSLVDTQYF. The chain recombines TRBV5-1 with TRBJ2-3; the D is unclear. The CDR3 is made up of 11 amino acids. The germline CDR1 and CDR2 sequences are SGHRS and YFSETQ. Drawing the rest from reference TRBV5-1 and TRBJ2-3, the complete variable domain is KAGVTQTPRYLIKTRGQQVTLSCSPISGHRSVSWYQQTPGQGLQFLFEYFSETQRNKGNFPGRFSGRQFSNSRSEMNVSTLELGDSALYLCASSLVDTQYFGPGTRLTVL.